This TCR beta chain comes out of a study of regulatory T cells in long-lasting Graves disease. Study findings and constraints: It was in persistent disease that TRBV28, TRBJ1-2 and TRBJ2-5 were favored.

Investigators prepared the TCR beta libraries by applying iRepertoire HTBI primers and Arm-PCR of CDR3 regions. In the original analysis: Looking across samples, the authors found 62 TRBV and some 15 TRBJ segments. MiXCR, applied by TCRdb to the multiplex PCR reads, yields one record per CDR3 protein. TCRdb, not the authors, supplied the V and J calls. The sample consists of more than 650,000 distinct CDR3 sequences, 25% to 35% of them appearing once. Per germline, CDR1 MDHEN and CDR2 SYDVKM. V shed 4 bases, J shed 8 bases, and the junction held 7 bases outside the gene matches. The CDR3 totals 13 residues. Time point indicated: persistent/refractory GD, antithyroid drugs over 5 years with positive TRAb. RNA extracted from PBMCs served as the sequencing template. This clonotype was recorded a few times. Its specificity is unknown.

This TCR derives from a female donor with Graves disease. Specimen: peripheral blood mononuclear cells (PBMCs), collected when the disease was refractory, from a patient treated with antithyroid drugs. The chain has TRBV28 and TRBJ1-2; 7 bases are a match to TRBD1. The CDR3 protein is CASSSKGARGYTF. The CDR3 DNA is TGTGCCAGCAGTTCTAAGGGGGCGCGAGGCTACACCTTC.